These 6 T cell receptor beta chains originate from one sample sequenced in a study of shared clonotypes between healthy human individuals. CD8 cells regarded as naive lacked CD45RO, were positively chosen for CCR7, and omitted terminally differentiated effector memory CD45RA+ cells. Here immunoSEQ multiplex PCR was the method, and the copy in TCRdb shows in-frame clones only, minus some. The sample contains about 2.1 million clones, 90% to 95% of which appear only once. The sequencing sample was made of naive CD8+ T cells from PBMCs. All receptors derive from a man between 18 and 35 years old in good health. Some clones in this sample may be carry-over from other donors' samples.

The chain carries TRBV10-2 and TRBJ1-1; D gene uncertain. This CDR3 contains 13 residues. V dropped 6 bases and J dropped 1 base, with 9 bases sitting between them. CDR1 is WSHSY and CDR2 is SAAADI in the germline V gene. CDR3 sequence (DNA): TGCGCCAGCAGCCGCCAGCCGAACACTGAAGCTTTCTTT. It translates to CASSRQPNTEAFF.

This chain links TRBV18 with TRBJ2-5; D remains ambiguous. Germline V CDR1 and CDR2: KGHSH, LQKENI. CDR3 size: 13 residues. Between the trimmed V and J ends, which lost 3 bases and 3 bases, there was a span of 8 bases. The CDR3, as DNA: TGTGCCAGCTCACCCGTCGCTAAAGAGACCCAGTACTTC. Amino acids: CASSPVAKETQYF.

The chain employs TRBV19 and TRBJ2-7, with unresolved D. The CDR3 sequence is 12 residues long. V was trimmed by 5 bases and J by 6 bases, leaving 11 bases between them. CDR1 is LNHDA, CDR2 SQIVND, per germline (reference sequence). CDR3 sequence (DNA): TGTGCCAGTAGTGGGTTGACACGCGAGCAGTACTTC. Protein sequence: CASSGLTREQYF.

CDR3 DNA: TGTGCCAGTTCGGTCCCCCGGGACGGGGGTCTATGGGAGCAGTACTTC. Protein: CASSVPRDGGLWEQYF. The genes are TRBV7-9 and TRBJ2-7; TRBD2 might be the D (6 bases). Trimming cost V 9 bases and J 7 bases, with 28 bases left between them. The germline CDR1 and CDR2 sequences are SEHNR and FQNEAQ (reference sequence). This CDR3 spans 16 amino acids.

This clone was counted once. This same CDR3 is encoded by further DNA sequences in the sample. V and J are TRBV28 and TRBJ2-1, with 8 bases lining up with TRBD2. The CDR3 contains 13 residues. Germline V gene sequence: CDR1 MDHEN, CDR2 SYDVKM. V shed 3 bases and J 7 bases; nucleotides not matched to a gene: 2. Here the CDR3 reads CASSFGRANEQFF. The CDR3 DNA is TGTGCCAGCAGTTTCGGGAGGGCGAATGAGCAGTTCTTC. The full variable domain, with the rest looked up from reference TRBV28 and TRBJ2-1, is DVKVTQSSRYLVKRTGEKVFLECVQDMDHENMFWYRQDPGLGLRLIYFSYDVKMKEKGDIPEGYSVSREKKERFSLILESASTNQTSMYLCASSFGRANEQFFGPGTRLTVL.

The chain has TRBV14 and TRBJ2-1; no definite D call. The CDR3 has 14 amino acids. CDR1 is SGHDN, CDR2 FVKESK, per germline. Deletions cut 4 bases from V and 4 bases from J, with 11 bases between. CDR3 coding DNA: TGTGCCAGCAGCCCGAGGCAGCTATACAATGAGCAGTTCTTC. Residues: CASSPRQLYNEQFF.